Following are 18 T cell receptor beta chains from one sample sequenced in a study of cytomegalovirus exposure and HLA in healthy donors. With 60 Vbeta and 13 Jbeta primers, the PCR was carried out. Profiled with immunoSEQ multiplex PCR; TCRdb holds only in-frame clones, not every one. The data contain about 150,000 clones, 82% of them seen just once; the ten biggest clones take up 6.6%. Sequencing used PBMCs. The source of these receptors is a woman aged 45-65 years in good health and CMV-seropositive.

V and J are TRBV27 and TRBJ2-7; 9 bases align to TRBD1. CDR3 length: 13 amino acids. The germline V gene has CDR1 MNHEY and CDR2 SMNVEV (reference sequence). V gave up 5 bases and J gave up 2 bases; unmatched junction bases: 1. CDR3 in DNA: TGTGCCAGCAGTAGACAGGGGGCCTACGAGCAGTACTTC. Translated: CASSRQGAYEQYF.

The CDR3 nucleotides read TGTGCCAGCAGCTCCCAGGGGGAGTACGAGCAGTACTTC. This codes for CASSSQGEYEQYF. V and J are TRBV13 and TRBJ2-7, with TRBD1 identical over 7 bases. This CDR3 spans 13 amino acids. The junction had 4 bases not matched to a gene; V was cut back by 4 bases and J by 4 bases. Germline V gene data show CDR1 as PRHDT and CDR2 as FYEKMQ (reference sequence). Based on the CDR3 plus reference TRBV13 and TRBJ2-7, the full variable domain is AAGVIQSPRHLIKEKRETATLKCYPIPRHDTVYWYQQGPGQDPQFLISFYEKMQSDKGSIPDRFSAQQFSDYHSELNMSSLELGDSALYFCASSSQGEYEQYFGPGTRLTVT.

The V call is TRBV14, the J call TRBJ2-7, with D maybe TRBD2 (6 bases). Germline CDR1 is SGHDN and CDR2 is FVKESK. V lost 1 base to trimming and J lost 7 bases, with 17 bases between them. The length of the CDR3 is 15 residues. The CDR3 coding sequence is TGTGCCAGCAGCCAAGGATGGCCCAAAGGGAGGGAGCAGTACTTC. This encodes CASSQGWPKGREQYF.

V is TRBV29-1 and J is TRBJ1-2; a possible D gene is TRBD1 (5 bases). The CDR3 runs to 12 residues. Deletions cut 7 bases from V and 5 bases from J, with 14 bases between. Germline V gene lookup returns CDR1 SQVTM and CDR2 ANQGSEA. CDR3 sequence: CSAAGTGYGYTF. The CDR3 DNA sequence: TGCAGCGCAGCCGGGACTGGTTATGGCTACACCTTC.

The chain has TRBV5-4 and TRBJ2-3, with TRBD1 as a possible D gene (5 bases). Germline V gene lookup returns CDR1 SGHNT and CDR2 YYREEE (reference sequence). The V end was cut by 5 bases, the J end by 3 bases, with 10 bases between. CDR3 size: 13 residues. The CDR3 region is CASSGQGTDTQYF. DNA for the CDR3: TGTGCCAGCAGTGGCCAGGGAACAGATACGCAGTATTTT.

The chain joins TRBV18 to TRBJ1-2; TRBD1 is a possible D gene (5 bases). V was trimmed by 0 bases and J by 4 bases, leaving 9 bases between them. CDR1 and CDR2 (germline): KGHSH, LQKENI. CDR3 length: 14 amino acids. The CDR3 sequence is CASSPPGGGYGYTF. The CDR3 region has the DNA TGTGCCAGCTCACCACCGGGGGGAGGCTATGGCTACACCTTC. The full variable domain, completed using reference TRBV18 and TRBJ1-2, is NAGVMQNPRHLVRRRGQEARLRCSPMKGHSHVYWYRQLPEEGLKFMVYLQKENIIDESGMPKERFSAEFPKEGPSILRIQQVVRGDSAAYFCASSPPGGGYGYTFGSGTRLTVV.

This rearrangement joins TRBV5-1 to TRBJ1-1; the match to TRBD1 covers 9 bases. Germline V CDR1 and CDR2: SGHRS, YFSETQ. The ends lost 4 bases at V and 0 bases at J; junction bases unmatched: 7. This CDR3 has 16 residues. CDR3 amino acids: CASSVNRGRVNTEAFF. CDR3 coding DNA: TGCGCCAGCAGCGTCAACAGGGGGCGCGTGAACACTGAAGCTTTCTTT. The variable domain in full, with the rest retrieved from reference TRBV5-1 and TRBJ1-1, is KAGVTQTPRYLIKTRGQQVTLSCSPISGHRSVSWYQQTPGQGLQFLFEYFSETQRNKGNFPGRFSGRQFSNSRSEMNVSTLELGDSALYLCASSVNRGRVNTEAFFGQGTRLTVV.

The rearrangement joins TRBV27 to TRBJ1-1; 8 bases map to TRBD1. J gave up 1 base and V 2 bases, and 3 bases lay outside the gene matches. Germline CDR1 MNHEY, CDR2 SMNVEV (reference sequence). The CDR3 consists of 15 residues. This CDR3 reads CASSLAQGANTEAFF. CDR3 bases: TGTGCCAGCAGTTTAGCTCAGGGGGCGAACACTGAAGCTTTCTTT.

The rearrangement joins TRBV7-8 to TRBJ2-1; the D gene is possibly TRBD2 (5 bases). CDR1 SGHVS and CDR2 FQNEAQ come from the germline V gene. The CDR3 sequence is 18 residues long. The ends were cut back, 5 bases at V and 8 bases at J, with 28 bases in the middle. CDR3 sequence (DNA): TGTGCCAGCAGCCGACTGCCCTTGACGCCTAGCTTTATAGATGAGCAGTTCTTC. This codes for CASSRLPLTPSFIDEQFF.

The chain combines TRBV5-1 with TRBJ2-1; D remains ambiguous. There are 14 residues in the CDR3. Germline assignment: CDR1 SGHRS and CDR2 YFSETQ. Trimming took 1 base from V and 8 from J, leaving 13 bases between them. The chain's CDR3 is CASSLLVLGDEQFF. The CDR3 DNA is TGCGCCAGCAGCTTGTTGGTGCTAGGCGATGAGCAGTTCTTC.

The rearrangement uses TRBV10-2 and TRBJ2-3, with D unclear. From germline, CDR1 is WSHSY and CDR2 SAAADI. The CDR3 sequence is 16 residues long. Trimming pared 1 base from V and 0 bases from J, leaving 11 bases between. The CDR3 DNA follows: TGCGCCAGCAGTGAGTTTCCAGCGACTAGCACAGATACGCAGTATTTT. It encodes CASSEFPATSTDTQYF.

J is TRBJ2-3 and V is TRBV7-2; 11 nucleotides line up with TRBD2. The ends lost 1 base at V and 7 bases at J; junction bases unmatched: 7. This CDR3 has 16 amino acids. Germline CDR1 reads SGHTA; CDR2 reads FQGNSA. The CDR3 nucleotides read TGTGCCAGCAGCTTAGGACTAGCGGGATTATACAATACGCAGTATTTT. Translated, it gives CASSLGLAGLYNTQYF.

The rearrangement links TRBV30 to TRBJ2-5; 8 bases fit TRBD1. Looked up from germline, CDR1 is GTSNPN and CDR2 is SVGIG (reference sequence). This CDR3 region has 15 residues. The junction had 13 bases not matched to a gene; V was cut back by 5 bases and J by 5 bases. The CDR3 here is CAWGGIGQGGETQYF. DNA for the CDR3: TGTGCCTGGGGGGGAATAGGACAGGGCGGGGAGACCCAGTACTTC.

The chain links TRBV7-9 to TRBJ2-3; 7 bases line up with TRBD2. The CDR3 totals 16 residues. CDR1 and CDR2 (germline): SEHNR, FQNEAQ (reference sequence). The ends lost 1 base at V and 2 bases at J; junction bases unmatched: 6. The CDR3 sequence: CASSLGTGGNTDTQYF. The CDR3 DNA sequence: TGTGCCAGCAGCTTAGGAACGGGGGGAAACACAGATACGCAGTATTTT.

This clone appeared a few times. The chain combines TRBV5-1 with TRBJ1-6; D is perhaps TRBD1 (5 bases). The CDR3 loop spans 13 amino acids. Germline-derived CDR1 and CDR2 are SGHRS and YFSETQ. Trimming stripped 8 bases from V and 6 bases from J, with 12 bases between. CDR3 in amino acids: CASQTDLNSPLHF. DNA for the CDR3: TGCGCCAGTCAGACAGACCTTAATTCACCCCTCCACTTT.

The V call is TRBV4-3, the J call TRBJ2-3, with 10 positions matching TRBD2. V shed 0 bases and J 7 bases; nucleotides not matched to a gene: 13. This CDR3 spans 18 amino acids. Looked up from germline, CDR1 is LGHNA and CDR2 is YSLEER. The CDR3 sequence is CASSQDLPASGGGNTQYF. The CDR3 DNA reads as TGCGCCAGCAGCCAAGATTTGCCGGCTAGCGGGGGTGGGAATACGCAGTATTTT.

The V and J genes are TRBV30 and TRBJ1-5, with 8 positions matching TRBD1. The CDR3 is 14 residues long. V shed 1 base, J shed 6 bases, and the junction held 5 bases outside the gene matches. The V gene's germline CDR1 is GTSNPN and CDR2 SVGIG (reference sequence). CDR3 sequence: CAWSETGAAQPQHF. In DNA form, the CDR3 reads TGTGCCTGGAGTGAGACAGGGGCGGCTCAGCCCCAGCATTTT.

The chain has TRBV7-8 and TRBJ2-7, with 9 bases aligning to TRBD1. This CDR3 is built from 15 residues. From germline, CDR1 is SGHVS and CDR2 FQNEAQ. The V segment lost 2 bases and the J segment 5 bases; nucleotides outside the gene matches: 7. CDR3 loop: CASSLQTGGLNEQYF. The CDR3, as DNA: TGTGCCAGCAGCTTACAGACAGGGGGGTTAAACGAGCAGTACTTC.